The 19 T cell receptor beta chains below were found in one sample sequenced in a study of shared clonotypes between healthy human individuals (dated by TCRdb to 2018 to 2020). CD8 naive samples were obtained by positive selection for CCR7 among CD45RO-negative cells, yielding a CD45RA+CCR7+ population from which TemRA cells were excluded. Receptor amplification or capture employed the immunoSEQ multiplex PCR assay. TCRdb took over this immuneACCESS table, retaining in-frame rearrangements with V and J assigned. Such tables are incomplete; in checked studies, under half of the missing clones stem from an unresolved V gene, and the remainder is unexplained. The sample table lists roughly 1,800,000 clones, roughly 94% of them with a count of one. The ten largest make up under 1.5% of the sample. Sequenced material: naive CD8+ T cells sorted from blood. This specimen's cell subset or site label, interpreted: CD45RA+CCR7+. Source of these receptors: a man aged 18 to 29 in good health.

The rearrangement uses TRBV9 and TRBJ2-3; TRBD2 agrees at 9 bases. There are 18 residues in the CDR3. The V gene end was trimmed by 0 bases and the J gene end by 2 bases; junction bases not matched to a gene: 10. CDR1 is SGDLS, CDR2 YYNGEE, per germline. This CDR3 reads CASSVEASGTPVTDTQYF. CDR3 DNA sequence: TGTGCCAGCAGCGTAGAGGCTAGCGGGACTCCCGTCACAGATACGCAGTATTTT.

The chain combines TRBV14 with TRBJ2-5, with D perhaps given as TRBD1 or TRBD2 (5 bases each). Germline V lookup: CDR1 SGHDN, CDR2 FVKESK. CDR3 size: 16 residues. V lost 0 bases and J 5 bases, leaving 16 bases between the germline ends. CDR3 amino acids: CASSQEETPWGETQYF. The CDR3 DNA reads as TGTGCCAGCAGCCAAGAGGAGACTCCCTGGGGGGAGACCCAGTACTTC.

The rearrangement links TRBV6-1 to TRBJ2-2; 8 nucleotides line up with TRBD2. J was trimmed by 7 bases and V by 7 bases; bases with no gene match: 14. CDR1 MNHNS and CDR2 SASEGT come from the germline V gene. This CDR3 is 16 amino acids long. CDR3 nucleotides: TGTGCCAGCAATGACCGGGGACTAGTGGTATACGGGGAGCTGTTTTTT. Translating it yields CASNDRGLVVYGELFF.

The gene calls are TRBV2 and TRBJ2-5, with D possibly being TRBD1 or TRBD2 (6 bases each). Deletions cut 8 bases from V and 3 bases from J, with 19 bases between. CDR1 is SNHLY, CDR2 FYNNEI, per germline. This CDR3 is 15 amino acids long. The CDR3 protein is CASVEVPGAEETQYF. The CDR3 DNA sequence: TGTGCCAGCGTGGAGGTCCCGGGGGCGGAAGAGACCCAGTACTTC.

The chain joins TRBV19 to TRBJ2-1, with D hard to call. Trimming took 3 bases from V and 8 from J, leaving 11 bases between them. Germline CDR1 LNHDA, CDR2 SQIVND (reference sequence). This CDR3 has 13 residues. CDR3 in amino acids: CASSIKGFDEQFF. CDR3 coding DNA: TGTGCCAGTAGTATTAAAGGGTTCGATGAGCAGTTCTTC.

The chain combines TRBV30 with TRBJ2-6; no firm D call. V was cut by 0 bases and J by 0 bases, with 3 bases left in between. The CDR3 has 14 amino acids. Germline V CDR1 and CDR2: GTSNPN, SVGIG (reference sequence). CDR3 in amino acids: CAWSVPSGANVLTF. CDR3 nucleotides: TGTGCCTGGAGTGTACCCTCTGGGGCCAACGTCCTGACTTTC. Full variable domain (rest looked up from reference TRBV30 and TRBJ2-6): SQTIHQWPATLVQPVGSPLSLECTVEGTSNPNLYWYRQAAGRGLQLLFYSVGIGQISSEVPQNLSASRPQDRQFILSSKKLLLSDSGFYLCAWSVPSGANVLTFGAGSRLTVL.

Only one count was recorded for this clone. The V and J genes are TRBV5-1 and TRBJ1-2; TRBD1 matches 8 bases. V was clipped by 4 bases and J by 3 bases; unmatched bases: 11. Germline CDR1 SGHRS, CDR2 YFSETQ. This CDR3 region has 16 residues. CDR3 protein: CASSKGQETVHYGYTF. CDR3 DNA: TGCGCCAGCAGCAAGGGACAGGAAACGGTACACTATGGCTACACCTTC.

This clone is a singleton in its sample. The chain combines TRBV19 with TRBJ1-5; possibly TRBD1 for D (5 bases). Trimming removed 5 bases from V and 4 bases from J, with 15 bases in between. The CDR3 spans 15 residues. The germline CDR1 and CDR2 sequences are LNHDA and SQIVND (reference sequence). CDR3 sequence: CASSPIPGENQPQHF. The CDR3, as DNA: TGTGCCAGTAGTCCCATCCCGGGGGAAAATCAGCCCCAGCATTTT.

The chain couples TRBV28 to TRBJ1-2; 10 bases map to TRBD1. The CDR3 extends over 18 amino acids. Germline V gene sequence: CDR1 MDHEN, CDR2 SYDVKM. V was clipped by 6 bases and J by 0 bases; unmatched bases: 13. The CDR3 loop reads CASRSILGQGPANYGYTF. The CDR3 DNA reads TGTGCCAGCAGATCTATCCTGGGACAGGGGCCAGCTAACTATGGCTACACCTTC.

The chain employs TRBV9 and TRBJ2-7; the match to TRBD2 covers 8 bases. The germline gives CDR1 SGDLS, CDR2 YYNGEE. V lost 3 bases and J lost 2; bases outside the gene matches: 7. There are 15 residues in the CDR3. DNA of the CDR3: TGTGCCAGCAGCGGAGGGGGACTAGGAACCTACGAGCAGTACTTC. This encodes CASSGGGLGTYEQYF. The variable domain in full, completed from reference TRBV9 and TRBJ2-7, reads DSGVTQTPKHLITATGQRVTLRCSPRSGDLSVYWYQQSLDQGLQFLIQYYNGEERAKGNILERFSAQQFPDLHSELNLSSLELGDSALYFCASSGGGLGTYEQYFGPGTRLTVT.

The V and J genes are TRBV7-9 and TRBJ2-7; D possibly uses TRBD1 or TRBD2 (6 bases each). Germline V gene data show CDR1 as SEHNR and CDR2 as FQNEAQ (reference sequence). Trimming stripped 7 bases from V and 5 bases from J, with 21 bases between. The CDR3 runs to 15 residues. The CDR3 sequence: CASTAGTQGIHEQYF. Here the CDR3 DNA reads TGTGCCAGCACCGCCGGGACTCAGGGGATCCACGAGCAGTACTTC. Full variable domain (remainder filled in from reference TRBV7-9 and TRBJ2-7): DTGVSQNPRHKITKRGQNVTFRCDPISEHNRLYWYRQTLGQGPEFLTYFQNEAQLEKSRLLSDRFSAERPKGSFSTLEIQRTEQGDSAMYLCASTAGTQGIHEQYFGPGTRLTVT.

The chain recombines TRBV5-6 with TRBJ2-7, with 8 bases that match TRBD1. With 4 bases clipped from V and 2 bases from J, the junction kept 5 bases outside the gene matches. The CDR3 totals 14 residues. Germline assignment: CDR1 SGHDT and CDR2 YYEEEE. CDR3 coding DNA: TGTGCCAGCAGCCAGACAGGGGTGACCTACGAGCAGTACTTC. Amino acids: CASSQTGVTYEQYF.

Notes on this clone: Sequence at one end of the junction differs from germline and may be a read error. V and J are TRBV7-7 and TRBJ2-3; D ambiguous. Germline V gene sequence: CDR1 SSHAT, CDR2 FNYEAQ (reference sequence). The CDR3 length is 17 residues. The CDR3 spells CASSLNPSATSTDTQYF. The CDR3 DNA follows: TGTGCTAGCAGCTTAAACCCCTCCGCGACTAGCACAGATACGCAGTATTTT.

As concerns this clone: This CDR3 is also generated by other DNA sequences in the sample. The rearrangement links TRBV13 to TRBJ1-6; TRBD1 aligns across 10 bases. This CDR3 comprises 14 residues. With 4 bases clipped from V and 7 bases from J, the junction kept 1 base outside the gene matches. From germline, CDR1 is PRHDT and CDR2 FYEKMQ (reference sequence). CDR3 nucleotides: TGTGCCAGCAGCTCGGGACAGGGGAATTCACCCCTCCACTTT. As protein: CASSSGQGNSPLHF.

The chain uses TRBV7-2 and TRBJ2-1, with 13 positions matching TRBD2. The germline V gene encodes CDR1 SGHTA and CDR2 FQGNSA. The V and J ends lost 2 bases and 9 bases, in that order; junction bases with no gene match: 4. This CDR3 is 15 amino acids long. The CDR3 here is CASSLFGTSGTEQFF. As DNA, the CDR3 is TGTGCCAGCAGCTTATTCGGGACTAGCGGGACTGAGCAGTTCTTC.

V and J are TRBV5-4 and TRBJ2-5; tentatively, D is TRBD1 or TRBD2 (5 bases each). This CDR3 contains 12 residues. The germline gives CDR1 SGHNT, CDR2 YYREEE (reference sequence). Deletions cut 0 bases from V and 9 bases from J, with 9 bases between. The CDR3 bases are TGTGCCAGCAGCTTGGGAGGGGCGCCCCAGTACTTC. The encoded protein is CASSLGGAPQYF.

This rearrangement joins TRBV19 to TRBJ2-1; a weak D match, TRBD2 (6 bases). Trimming removed 4 bases from V and 2 bases from J, with 12 bases in between. The CDR3 spans 15 residues. Germline V gives CDR1 LNHDA, CDR2 SQIVND (reference sequence). The CDR3 reads CASSTSGSTYNEQFF. The DNA for the CDR3 is TGTGCCAGTAGTACCAGCGGGTCAACCTACAATGAGCAGTTCTTC.

The gene calls are TRBV4-3 and TRBJ2-7, with no clear D. This CDR3 has 16 residues. The germline V and J ends were trimmed by 0 bases and 0 bases, with 12 bases remaining between them. Germline loops: CDR1 LGHNA, CDR2 YSLEER. The CDR3 loop reads CASSQDNGESSYEQYF. CDR3 in DNA: TGCGCCAGCAGCCAAGATAACGGAGAAAGCTCCTACGAGCAGTACTTC.

The chain combines TRBV30 with TRBJ2-7; TRBD2 agrees at 7 bases. V trimming: 1 base; J trimming: 3 bases; junction bases outside the gene matches: 6. The germline V gene has CDR1 GTSNPN and CDR2 SVGIG (reference sequence). This CDR3 contains 14 residues. CDR3 loop: CAWSDGGGDYEQYF. The CDR3 DNA reads TGTGCCTGGAGTGATGGCGGGGGAGACTACGAGCAGTACTTC.